A single sample gave rise to the 10 T cell receptor beta chains below, sequenced in a study of blood T cell repertoires in COVID-19. Produced via immunoSEQ multiplex PCR; TCRdb's table is partial and in-frame only. In the table there are 10,000 to 15,000 clones, around 82% of which are singletons. Sequenced input: peripheral blood. The source of these receptors is a human donor in a cohort sampled during active COVID-19.

The chain uses TRBV12-5 and TRBJ1-1, with TRBD1 identical over 8 bases. V shed 6 bases, J shed 6 bases, and the junction held 15 bases outside the gene matches. This CDR3 has 16 amino acids. The germline CDR1 and CDR2 sequences are LGHNT and FRNRAP. DNA for the CDR3: TGTGCTAGTGGGTCGGGACAGGTGACCTCGGGGTCTGAAGCTTTCTTT. Amino acid sequence: CASGSGQVTSGSEAFF.

The chain carries TRBV11-3 and TRBJ2-7, with a weak D call TRBD2 (6 bases). The CDR3 sequence is 15 residues long. Trimming pared 0 bases from V and 2 bases from J, leaving 11 bases between. CDR1 and CDR2 from the germline V gene are SGHNT and YENEEA. In DNA, the CDR3 is TGTGCCAGCAGCTTAGATAAGGGGAGGACCTACGAGCAGTACTTC. Protein sequence: CASSLDKGRTYEQYF.

This chain connects TRBV7-8 to TRBJ2-7, with 7 nucleotides matching TRBD1. Trimming removed 0 bases from V and 5 bases from J; junction bases left unmatched: 4. The CDR3 has 14 amino acids. The germline CDR1 and CDR2 sequences are SGHVS and FQNEAQ. CDR3 sequence (DNA): TGTGCCAGCAGCTTAGCCCATGACAGGGACGAGCAGTACTTC. Translating gives CASSLAHDRDEQYF.

This sequence joins TRBV30 and TRBJ1-1; 8 bases are shared with TRBD1. CDR1 and CDR2 from the germline V gene are GTSNPN and SVGIG (reference sequence). With V trimmed by 8 bases and J by 10 bases, 6 bases remained unmatched. The CDR3 has 10 residues. CDR3 in DNA: TGTGCCCTAGAGGACAGGGTAGCTTTCTTT. Residues: CALEDRVAFF.

This chain joins TRBV7-9 and TRBJ1-3, with D tentatively TRBD1 (6 bases). The germline V gene encodes CDR1 SEHNR and CDR2 FQNEAQ (reference sequence). Trimming left V 6 bases short and J 2 bases short, with 17 bases between. This CDR3 has 16 residues. CDR3 bases: TGTGCCAGCAGTCCCAGGCGGGGGGCGACTGGAAACACCATATATTTT. It encodes CASSPRRGATGNTIYF.

The CDR3 DNA reads TGTGCCAGCAGCTCCCGACAGGCCGGCTCCTACGAGCAGTACTTC. This sequence encodes CASSSRQAGSYEQYF. This chain joins TRBV2 and TRBJ2-7; possibly TRBD1 for D (6 bases). CDR3 length equals 15 residues. CDR1 is SNHLY, CDR2 FYNNEI, per germline. Trimming took 6 bases from V and 0 from J, leaving 15 bases between them. Drawing the rest from reference TRBV2 and TRBJ2-7, the complete variable domain is EPEVTQTPSHQVTQMGQEVILRCVPISNHLYFYWYRQILGQKVEFLVSFYNNEISEKSEIFDDQFSVERPDGSNFTLKIRSTKLEDSAMYFCASSSRQAGSYEQYFGPGTRLTVT.

The chain has TRBV11-1 and TRBJ2-1, with 9 bases fitting TRBD2. V lost 0 bases and J lost 8; bases outside the gene matches: 5. The CDR3 loop spans 15 amino acids. The V gene's germline CDR1 is SGHAT and CDR2 FQDESV (reference sequence). CDR3 DNA sequence: TGTGCCAGCAGCTTAGCCGGGACTAGCCTCTATGAGCAGTTCTTC. Its translation is CASSLAGTSLYEQFF.

This clone was detected only once. The chain is built from TRBV18 and TRBJ2-6, with TRBD2 identical over 9 bases. Trimming cost V 4 bases and J 2 bases; bases outside gene matches: 9. Germline V gene sequence: CDR1 KGHSH, CDR2 LQKENI. CDR3 size: 18 residues. The CDR3 loop is CASSLPTSGAPGANVLTF. In nucleotides, the CDR3 is TGTGCCAGCTCACTTCCGACTAGCGGTGCTCCTGGGGCCAACGTCCTGACTTTC.

This clone was seen a few times. This chain joins TRBV18 and TRBJ2-6; a weak D match, TRBD1 (5 bases). The CDR3 consists of 17 residues. V was shortened by 0 bases and J by 0 bases, with 9 bases between the two germline ends. Germline CDR1 KGHSH, CDR2 LQKENI. Written as DNA, the CDR3 is TGTGCCAGCTCACCACCGAGAACAGGCTCTGGGGCCAACGTCCTGACTTTC. Protein sequence: CASSPPRTGSGANVLTF.

The J gene is TRBJ2-3, the V gene TRBV7-2; possible D gene TRBD1, 6 bases. Germline lookup yields CDR1 SGHTA and CDR2 FQGNSA. V shed 5 bases and J shed 2 bases, with 17 bases lying between them. The CDR3 totals 16 residues. CDR3 amino acids: CASSLRAGVVTDTQYF. The CDR3 nucleotides are TGTGCCAGCAGCCTAAGGGCAGGGGTGGTCACAGATACGCAGTATTTT.